The present T cell receptor (beta chain) was sequenced within a study of T cell changes during pregnancy in multiple sclerosis. CDR3 length: 14 amino acids. Germline V lookup: CDR1 SGHRS, CDR2 YFSETQ. J was trimmed by 10 bases and V by 4 bases; bases with no gene match: 14. Assay used: immunoSEQ multiplex PCR; TCRdb lists only in-frame clones, some missing. The repertoire has around 62,000 clones, about nine tenths of them found once; the top ten carry about 2.5%. V gene TRBV5-1 combines with J gene TRBJ2-7; 7 positions agree with TRBD2. The clonotype comes from a female donor with multiple sclerosis, enrolled in a pregnancy study. Source: peripheral blood, taken in the first trimester of pregnancy. The CDR3 region is CASSLVGGTEVQYF. The DNA of the CDR3 is TGCGCCAGCAGCCTGGTGGGGGGGACGGAGGTACAGTACTTC.